The TCR beta chain described here comes from a study of blood T cell repertoires in COVID-19. Turning to the study itself: Material from acute and convalescent COVID-19 was sourced from the United States, Italy and Spain. T cells, B-cell-depleted T cells, or PBMCs provided the cDNA or gDNA that served as material.

In the study's own analysis: From reference gene primer amplification, estimates of nucleated cell counts were derived. Sequencing used immunoSEQ multiplex PCR; TCRdb keeps in-frame clones, though not all of them. The V and J calls and clone size come from that table; D and trimming were worked out from the DNA. The sample has more than 200,000 clones, over 70% seen once; the top ten hold roughly 9.4%. The ends were cut back, 0 bases at V and 0 bases at J, with 11 bases in the middle. The germline V gene encodes CDR1 GTSNPN and CDR2 SVGIG (reference sequence). The length of the CDR3 is 15 residues. The source of this sequence is a man aged 40-55 years with active or convalescent COVID-19. V is TRBV30 and J is TRBJ1-1; no clear D gene. The sequencing input was peripheral blood. DNA for the CDR3: TGTGCCTGGAGTGTATCTATGTTCCTGAACACTGAAGCTTTCTTT. This translates into CAWSVSMFLNTEAFF.